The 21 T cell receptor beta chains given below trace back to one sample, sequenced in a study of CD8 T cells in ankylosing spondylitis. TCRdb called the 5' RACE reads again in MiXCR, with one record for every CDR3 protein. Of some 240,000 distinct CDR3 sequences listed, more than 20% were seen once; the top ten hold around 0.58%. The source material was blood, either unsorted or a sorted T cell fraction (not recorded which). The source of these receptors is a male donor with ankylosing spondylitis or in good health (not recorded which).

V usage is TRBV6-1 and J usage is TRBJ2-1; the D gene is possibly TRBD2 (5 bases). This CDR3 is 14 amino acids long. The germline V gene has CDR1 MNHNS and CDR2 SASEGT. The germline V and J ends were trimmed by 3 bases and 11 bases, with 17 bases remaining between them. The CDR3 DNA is TGTGCCAGCAGTGAGTATGACGGCGGGCTCAAGCAGTTCTTC. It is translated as CASSEYDGGLKQFF.

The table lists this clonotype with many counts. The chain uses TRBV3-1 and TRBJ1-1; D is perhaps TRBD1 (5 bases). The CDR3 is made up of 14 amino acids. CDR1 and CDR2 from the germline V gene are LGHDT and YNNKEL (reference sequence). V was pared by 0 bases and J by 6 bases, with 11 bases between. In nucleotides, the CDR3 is TGTGCCAGCAGCCAAGAAGGTTCGGGGGCTGAAGCTTTCTTT. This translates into CASSQEGSGAEAFF.

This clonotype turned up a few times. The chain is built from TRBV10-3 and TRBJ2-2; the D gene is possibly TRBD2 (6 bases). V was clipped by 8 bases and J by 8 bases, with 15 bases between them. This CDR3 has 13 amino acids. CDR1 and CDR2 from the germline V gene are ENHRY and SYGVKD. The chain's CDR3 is CAIGTAVRGELFF. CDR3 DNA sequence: TGTGCCATCGGGACTGCCGTCAGGGGGGAGCTGTTTTTT.

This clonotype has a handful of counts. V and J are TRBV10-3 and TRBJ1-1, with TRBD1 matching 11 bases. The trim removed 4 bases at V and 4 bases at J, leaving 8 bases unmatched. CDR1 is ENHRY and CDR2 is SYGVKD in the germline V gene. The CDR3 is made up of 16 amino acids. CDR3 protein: CAISGSEGTGGTEAFF. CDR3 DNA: TGTGCCATCAGTGGGAGTGAGGGGACAGGGGGCACTGAAGCTTTCTTT.

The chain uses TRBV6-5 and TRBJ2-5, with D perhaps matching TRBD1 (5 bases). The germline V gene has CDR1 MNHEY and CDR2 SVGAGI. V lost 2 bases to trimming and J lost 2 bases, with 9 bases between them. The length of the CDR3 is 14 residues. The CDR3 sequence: CASSYQGTQETQYF. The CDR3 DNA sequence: TGTGCCAGCAGTTACCAGGGAACTCAAGAGACCCAGTACTTC.

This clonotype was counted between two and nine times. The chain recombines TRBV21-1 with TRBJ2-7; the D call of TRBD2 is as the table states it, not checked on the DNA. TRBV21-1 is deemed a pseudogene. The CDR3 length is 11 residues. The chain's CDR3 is CASSRRDYRFF. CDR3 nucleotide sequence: TGTGCCAGCAGCCGCAGGGACTATCGCTTCTTC.

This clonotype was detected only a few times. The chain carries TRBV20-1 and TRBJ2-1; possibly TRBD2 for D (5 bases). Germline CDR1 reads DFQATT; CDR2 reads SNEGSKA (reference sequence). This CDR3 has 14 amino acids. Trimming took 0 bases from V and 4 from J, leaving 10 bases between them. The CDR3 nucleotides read TGCAGTGCTAGAGATGGGCGGGCTTACAATGAGCAGTTCTTC. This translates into CSARDGRAYNEQFF.

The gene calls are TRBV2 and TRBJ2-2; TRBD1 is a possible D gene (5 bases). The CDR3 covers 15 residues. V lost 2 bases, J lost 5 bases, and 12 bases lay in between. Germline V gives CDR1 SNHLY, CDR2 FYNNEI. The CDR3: CASSERAGQTGELFF. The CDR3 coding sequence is TGTGCCAGCAGTGAAAGGGCAGGACAAACCGGGGAGCTGTTTTTT.

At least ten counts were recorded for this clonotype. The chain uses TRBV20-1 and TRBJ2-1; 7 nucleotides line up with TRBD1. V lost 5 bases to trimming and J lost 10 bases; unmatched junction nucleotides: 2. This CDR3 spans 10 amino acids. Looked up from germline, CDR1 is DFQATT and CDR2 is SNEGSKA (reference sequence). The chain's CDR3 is CSAEDREQFF. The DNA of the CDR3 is TGCAGTGCTGAGGACAGGGAGCAGTTCTTC.

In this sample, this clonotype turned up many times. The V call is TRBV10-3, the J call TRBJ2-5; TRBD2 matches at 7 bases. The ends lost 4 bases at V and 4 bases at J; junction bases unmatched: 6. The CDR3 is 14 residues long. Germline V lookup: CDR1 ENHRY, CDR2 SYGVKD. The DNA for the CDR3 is TGTGCCATCAGTGCGCCCAGGGAGGGAGAGACCCAGTACTTC. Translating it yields CAISAPREGETQYF.

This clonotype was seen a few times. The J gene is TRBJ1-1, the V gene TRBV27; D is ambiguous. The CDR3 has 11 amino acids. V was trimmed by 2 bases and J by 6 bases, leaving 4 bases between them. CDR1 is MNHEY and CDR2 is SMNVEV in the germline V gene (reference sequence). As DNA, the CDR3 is TGTGCCAGCAGTTTACGGGCTGAAGCTTTCTTT. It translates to CASSLRAEAFF.

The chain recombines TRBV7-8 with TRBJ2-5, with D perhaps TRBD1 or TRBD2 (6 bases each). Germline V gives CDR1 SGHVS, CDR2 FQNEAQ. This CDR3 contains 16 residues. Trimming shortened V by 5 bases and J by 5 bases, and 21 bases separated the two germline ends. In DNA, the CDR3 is TGTGCCAGCAGCAACAGGAGGGGGGCGGTGGGGGAGACCCAGTACTTC. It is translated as CASSNRRGAVGETQYF.

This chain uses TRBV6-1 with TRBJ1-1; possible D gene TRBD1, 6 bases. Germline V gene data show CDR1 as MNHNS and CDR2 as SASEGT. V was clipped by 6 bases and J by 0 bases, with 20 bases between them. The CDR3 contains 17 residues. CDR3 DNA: TGTGCCAGCAGACCCTCTAGGGCAGGGGTGATGAACACTGAAGCTTTCTTT. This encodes CASRPSRAGVMNTEAFF.

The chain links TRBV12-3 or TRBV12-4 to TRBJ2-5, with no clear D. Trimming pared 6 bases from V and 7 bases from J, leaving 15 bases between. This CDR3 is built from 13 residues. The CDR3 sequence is CASSPTPPGTQYF. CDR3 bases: TGTGCCAGCAGCCCTACCCCGCCTGGGACCCAGTACTTC.

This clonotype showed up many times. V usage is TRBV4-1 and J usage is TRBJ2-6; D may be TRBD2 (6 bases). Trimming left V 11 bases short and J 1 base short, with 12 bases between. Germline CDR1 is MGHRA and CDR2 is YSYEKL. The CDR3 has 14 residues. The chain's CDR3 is CAYPGVSGANVLTF. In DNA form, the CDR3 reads TGCGCCTACCCGGGGGTATCTGGGGCCAACGTCCTGACTTTC.

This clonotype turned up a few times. The CDR3 coding sequence is TGCAGCGTAAAACCCGGGACGGGGTCCTACGAGCAGTACTTC. Its translation is CSVKPGTGSYEQYF. The chain uses TRBV29-1 and TRBJ2-7, with D possibly being TRBD1 or TRBD2 (5 bases each). Germline values: CDR1 SQVTM, CDR2 ANQGSEA. The length of the CDR3 is 14 residues. Trimming removed 6 bases from V and 1 base from J, with 16 bases in between.

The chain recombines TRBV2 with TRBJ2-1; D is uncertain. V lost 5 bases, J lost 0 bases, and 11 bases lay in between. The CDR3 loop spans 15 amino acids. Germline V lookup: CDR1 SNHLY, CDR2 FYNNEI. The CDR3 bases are TGTGCCAGCAGTCTAGGGCCCGCCTCCTACAATGAGCAGTTCTTC. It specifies CASSLGPASYNEQFF.

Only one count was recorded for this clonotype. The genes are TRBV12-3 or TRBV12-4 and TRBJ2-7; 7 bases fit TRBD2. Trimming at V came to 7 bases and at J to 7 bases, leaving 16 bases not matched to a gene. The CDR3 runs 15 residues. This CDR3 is CASTLGRGIPAEQYF. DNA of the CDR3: TGTGCCAGCACCTTGGGGCGGGGGATACCTGCGGAGCAGTACTTC.

The CDR3 protein is CAISPTGTGGYEQYF. CDR3 nucleotides: TGTGCCATCAGCCCAACCGGGACAGGGGGCTACGAGCAGTACTTC. The J gene is TRBJ2-7, the V gene TRBV10-3; 11 bases line up with TRBD1. J gave up 3 bases and V 6 bases, and 7 bases lay outside the gene matches. CDR1 is ENHRY and CDR2 is SYGVKD in the germline V gene. The CDR3 is made up of 15 amino acids.

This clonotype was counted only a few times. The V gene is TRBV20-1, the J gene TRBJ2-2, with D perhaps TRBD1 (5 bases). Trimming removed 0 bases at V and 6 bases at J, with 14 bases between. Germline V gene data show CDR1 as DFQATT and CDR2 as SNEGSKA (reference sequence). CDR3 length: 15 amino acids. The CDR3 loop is CSARDFSDSSGELFF. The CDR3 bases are TGCAGTGCTAGAGATTTCTCCGACAGTTCCGGGGAGCTGTTTTTT.

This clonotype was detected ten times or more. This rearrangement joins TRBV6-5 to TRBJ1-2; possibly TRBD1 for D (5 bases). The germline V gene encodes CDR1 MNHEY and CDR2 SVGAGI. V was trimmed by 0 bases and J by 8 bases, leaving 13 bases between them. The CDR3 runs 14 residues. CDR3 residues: CASSYSQTVQGYTF. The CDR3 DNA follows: TGTGCCAGCAGTTACTCTCAGACAGTCCAGGGCTACACCTTC.